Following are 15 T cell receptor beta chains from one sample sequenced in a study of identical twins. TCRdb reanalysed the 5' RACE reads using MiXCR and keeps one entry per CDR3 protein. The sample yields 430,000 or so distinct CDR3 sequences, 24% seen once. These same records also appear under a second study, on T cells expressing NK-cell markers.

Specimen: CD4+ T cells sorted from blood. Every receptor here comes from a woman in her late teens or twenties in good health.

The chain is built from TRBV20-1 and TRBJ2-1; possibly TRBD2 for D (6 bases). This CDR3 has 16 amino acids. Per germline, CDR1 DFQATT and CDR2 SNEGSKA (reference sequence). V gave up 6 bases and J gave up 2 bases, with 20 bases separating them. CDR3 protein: CSAGRGLSGPYNEQFF. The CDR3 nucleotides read TGCAGTGCCGGCCGTGGTTTGAGCGGGCCCTACAATGAGCAGTTCTTC.

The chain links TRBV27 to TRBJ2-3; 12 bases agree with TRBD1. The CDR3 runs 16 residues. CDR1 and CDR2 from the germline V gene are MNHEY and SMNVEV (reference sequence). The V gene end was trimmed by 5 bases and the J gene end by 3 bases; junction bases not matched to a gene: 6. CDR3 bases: TGTGCCAGCAGTGGGGACAGGGGGCGAAGGACAGATACGCAGTATTTT. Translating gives CASSGDRGRRTDTQYF.

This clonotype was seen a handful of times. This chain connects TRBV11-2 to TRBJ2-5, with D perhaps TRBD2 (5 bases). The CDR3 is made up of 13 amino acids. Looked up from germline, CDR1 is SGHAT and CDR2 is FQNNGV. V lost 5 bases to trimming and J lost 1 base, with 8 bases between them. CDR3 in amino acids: CASSAGSQETQYF. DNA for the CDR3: TGTGCCAGCAGCGCGGGCAGCCAAGAGACCCAGTACTTC.

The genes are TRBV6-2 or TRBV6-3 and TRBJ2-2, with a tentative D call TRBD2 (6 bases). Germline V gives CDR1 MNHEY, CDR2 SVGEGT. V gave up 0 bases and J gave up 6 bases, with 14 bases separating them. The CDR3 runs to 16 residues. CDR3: CASSYSTVSGPGELFF. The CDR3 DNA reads TGTGCCAGCAGTTACTCGACGGTTAGCGGCCCCGGGGAGCTGTTTTTT.

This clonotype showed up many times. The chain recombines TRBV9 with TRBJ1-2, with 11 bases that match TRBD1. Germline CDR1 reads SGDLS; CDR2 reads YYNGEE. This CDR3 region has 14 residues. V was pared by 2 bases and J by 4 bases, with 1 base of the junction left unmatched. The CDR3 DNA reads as TGTGCCAGCAGCGTGGGGACAGGGGGCTATGGCTACACCTTC. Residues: CASSVGTGGYGYTF. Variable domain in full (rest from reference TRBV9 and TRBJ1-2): DSGVTQTPKHLITATGQRVTLRCSPRSGDLSVYWYQQSLDQGLQFLIQYYNGEERAKGNILERFSAQQFPDLHSELNLSSLELGDSALYFCASSVGTGGYGYTFGSGTRLTVV.

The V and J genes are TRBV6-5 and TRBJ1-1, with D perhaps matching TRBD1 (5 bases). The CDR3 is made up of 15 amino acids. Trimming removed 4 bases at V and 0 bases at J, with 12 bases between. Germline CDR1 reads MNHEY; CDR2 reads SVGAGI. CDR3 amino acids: CASSSGRTMNTEAFF. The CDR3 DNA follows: TGTGCCAGCAGTTCGGGCCGGACAATGAACACTGAAGCTTTCTTT.

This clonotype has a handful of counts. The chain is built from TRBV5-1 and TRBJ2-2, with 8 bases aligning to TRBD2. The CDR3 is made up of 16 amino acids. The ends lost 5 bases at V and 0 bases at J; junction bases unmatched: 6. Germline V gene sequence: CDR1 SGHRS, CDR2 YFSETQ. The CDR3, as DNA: TGCGCCAGCAGGGGAAGCGGGAGCGCGAACACCGGGGAGCTGTTTTTT. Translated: CASRGSGSANTGELFF.

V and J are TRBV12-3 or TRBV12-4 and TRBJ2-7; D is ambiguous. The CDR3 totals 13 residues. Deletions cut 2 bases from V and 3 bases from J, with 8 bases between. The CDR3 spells CASSLSRYYEQYF. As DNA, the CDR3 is TGTGCCAGCAGTTTATCTAGATACTACGAGCAGTACTTC.

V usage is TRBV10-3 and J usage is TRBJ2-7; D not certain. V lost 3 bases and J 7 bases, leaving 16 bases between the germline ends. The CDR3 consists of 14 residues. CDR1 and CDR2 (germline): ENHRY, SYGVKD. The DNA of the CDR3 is TGTGCCATCAGTGAACCCGGCTTGAACGCAGAGCAGTACTTC. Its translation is CAISEPGLNAEQYF.

In nucleotides, the CDR3 is TGCAGTGCTAGAGGCACGACTAGCGGGAGAGTATATGAGCAGTTCTTC. Protein product: CSARGTTSGRVYEQFF. The chain joins TRBV20-1 to TRBJ2-1; 12 bases are shared with TRBD2. The CDR3 consists of 16 residues. In germline, CDR1 is DFQATT, CDR2 SNEGSKA (reference sequence). Trimming cost V 1 base and J 8 bases; bases outside gene matches: 9.

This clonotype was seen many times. CDR3 protein: CASSLGLGMEKLFF. The DNA for the CDR3 is TGTGCCAGCAGTTTAGGGTTGGGAATGGAAAAACTGTTTTTT. This chain uses TRBV12-3 or TRBV12-4 with TRBJ1-4; D unclear. V lost 1 base, J lost 8 bases, and 11 bases lay in between. CDR3 length: 14 amino acids.

For the CDR3, the DNA is TGTGCCAGCACCTTCCTAGCGGGAGATCGGAGTGAGCAGTTCTTC. It codes for CASTFLAGDRSEQFF. This chain connects TRBV7-2 to TRBJ2-1; 10 nucleotides line up with TRBD2. The germline V gene has CDR1 SGHTA and CDR2 FQGNSA. The junction had 12 bases not matched to a gene; V was cut back by 7 bases and J by 9 bases. The CDR3 has 15 residues.

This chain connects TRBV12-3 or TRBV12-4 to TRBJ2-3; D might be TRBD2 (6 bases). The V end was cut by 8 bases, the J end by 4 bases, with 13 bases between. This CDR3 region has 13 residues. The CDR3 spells CASGGRRPDTQYF. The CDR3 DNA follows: TGTGCCAGCGGGGGGAGGCGCCCAGATACGCAGTATTTT.

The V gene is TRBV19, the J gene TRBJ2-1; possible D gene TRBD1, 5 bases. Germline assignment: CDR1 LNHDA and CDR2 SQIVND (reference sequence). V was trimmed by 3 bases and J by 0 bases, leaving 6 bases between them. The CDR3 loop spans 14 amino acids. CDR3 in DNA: TGTGCCAGTAGTATCCAGGGCTCCTACAATGAGCAGTTCTTC. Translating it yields CASSIQGSYNEQFF. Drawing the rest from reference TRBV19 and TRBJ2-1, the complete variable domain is DGGITQSPKYLFRKEGQNVTLSCEQNLNHDAMYWYRQDPGQGLRLIYYSQIVNDFQKGDIAEGYSVSREKKESFPLTVTSAQKNPTAFYLCASSIQGSYNEQFFGPGTRLTVL.

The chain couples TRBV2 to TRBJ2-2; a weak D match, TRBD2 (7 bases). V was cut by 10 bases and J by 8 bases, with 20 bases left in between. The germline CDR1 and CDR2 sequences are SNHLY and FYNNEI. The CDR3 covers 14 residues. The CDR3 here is CANGRYGGRGELFF. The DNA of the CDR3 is TGTGCCAACGGCCGTTACGGGGGGCGAGGGGAGCTGTTTTTT. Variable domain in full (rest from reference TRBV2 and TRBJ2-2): EPEVTQTPSHQVTQMGQEVILRCVPISNHLYFYWYRQILGQKVEFLVSFYNNEISEKSEIFDDQFSVERPDGSNFTLKIRSTKLEDSAMYFCANGRYGGRGELFFGEGSRLTVL.